This T cell receptor (beta chain) was retrieved from a study of blood T cell repertoires in COVID-19 (dated by TCRdb to 2020 to 2021). Describing the broader study: Samples covering the acute and convalescent phases of COVID-19 were provided by collaborators in the United States, Italy and Spain. The material from the prospective study consisted of cDNA or gDNA derived from T cells, B-cell-depleted T cells, or PBMCs. A de-identified subject ID, COVID-19 status, age in years and sex were almost always included in the sample metadata. Deeply sampled blood TCRbeta repertoires from subjects exposed to, actively infected with, or recovered from COVID-19 were included in the dataset. Samples were obtained from the ongoing ImmuneRACE study (first 160 participants) and from about 1,300 subjects provided by 6 global collaborators. Where available, HLA class I and class II types were obtained from metadata supplied by the sample provider rather than from assay-based typing. A freely available public database, intended as a resource for researchers studying the immune response to SARS-CoV-2, is where the repertoires were released.

V is shortened by 5 bases, J by 3 bases, and the region joining them spans 7 bases. Based on the germline V gene, the CDR1 and CDR2 sequences are SGHTA and FQGTGA. There are 13 amino acids in the CDR3, from cysteine to phenylalanine inclusive. This entry keeps only the CDR3 DNA: 39 bases, framed from base 1. The immunoSEQ Assay, a bias-controlled multiplex PCR, was used to amplify TCRbeta CDR3 regions from genomic DNA. Per the original workflow: Nucleated cell counts per sample were estimated from amplification of reference gene primers within the assay. To quantify the absolute abundance of each unique TCRbeta CDR3 rearrangement, sequence reads were collapsed and filtered. Productive Simpson clonality was computed per sample as the square root of Simpson's diversity index over productive rearrangements. TCRdb mirrors the immuneACCESS table, restricted to in-frame sequences. Some clones are absent from its copies; in checked studies, under half trace to an unresolved V gene, and the reason for the others is unknown. V, J and clone size reflect that table, while D and trimming were determined from the DNA. In all, the sample holds 90,000 to 150,000 clones, and about 89% of those were seen once. Approximately 20% of the sample goes to the ten largest clones.

Broader findings and caveats from the paper: How much clinical and demographic metadata was included differed by source and by participant, and the metadata was provided uncurated.

This clone was observed once. The clone's antigen remains unknown. Base quality data are lacking; no much larger clone is found one base away. Each collaborating institution followed its own protocols to collect whole blood in K2EDTA tubes. For TCRbeta analysis, collaborators shipped samples in one of three forms: frozen whole blood, isolated PBMCs, or DNA extracted from either of those sample types. The source is a human donor with acute or convalescent COVID-19. The donor label of this sample is uncertain. The sequence joins TRBV7-3 to TRBJ2-2; the D gene is perhaps TRBD1, on 6 matching bases. Sequencing used peripheral blood. The DNA sequence is as follows: TGTGCCAGCAGCGGGACACACACCGGGGAGCTGTTTTTT. It translates to CASSGTHTGELFF.